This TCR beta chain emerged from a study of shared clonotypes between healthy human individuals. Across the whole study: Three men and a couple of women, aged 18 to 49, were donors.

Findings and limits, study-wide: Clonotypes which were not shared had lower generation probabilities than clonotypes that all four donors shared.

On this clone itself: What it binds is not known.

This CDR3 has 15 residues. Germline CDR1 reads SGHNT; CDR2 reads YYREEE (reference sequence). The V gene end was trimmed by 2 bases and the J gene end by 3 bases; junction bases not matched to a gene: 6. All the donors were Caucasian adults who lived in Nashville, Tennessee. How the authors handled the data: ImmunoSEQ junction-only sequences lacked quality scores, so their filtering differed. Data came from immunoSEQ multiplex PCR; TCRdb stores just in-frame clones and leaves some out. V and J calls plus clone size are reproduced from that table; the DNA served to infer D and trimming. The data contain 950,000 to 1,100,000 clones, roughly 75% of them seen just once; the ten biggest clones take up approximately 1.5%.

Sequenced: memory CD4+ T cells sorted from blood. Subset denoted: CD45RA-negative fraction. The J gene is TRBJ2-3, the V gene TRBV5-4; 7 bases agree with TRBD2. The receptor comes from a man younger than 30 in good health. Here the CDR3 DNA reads TGTGCCAGCAGCTTTGGCGGGGGTGGAACAGATACGCAGTATTTT. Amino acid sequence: CASSFGGGGTDTQYF.